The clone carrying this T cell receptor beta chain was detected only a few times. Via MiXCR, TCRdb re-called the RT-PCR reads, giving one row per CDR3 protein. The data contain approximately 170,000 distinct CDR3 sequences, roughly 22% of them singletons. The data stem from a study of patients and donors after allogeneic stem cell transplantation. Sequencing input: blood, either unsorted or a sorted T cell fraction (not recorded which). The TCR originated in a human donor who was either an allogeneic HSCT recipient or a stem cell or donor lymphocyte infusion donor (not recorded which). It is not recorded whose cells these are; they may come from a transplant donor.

The CDR3 sequence is CAWIVPGAPYGYTF. The CDR3 coding sequence is TGTGCCTGGATCGTGCCGGGAGCCCCCTATGGCTACACCTTC. The rearrangement uses TRBV30 and TRBJ1-2, with D unresolved. Per germline, CDR1 GTSNPN and CDR2 SVGIG (reference sequence). Trimming took off 4 bases at V and 4 bases at J, with 16 bases between the two ends. The CDR3 has 14 residues.